Below are 10 T cell receptor beta chains sequenced from a single sample in a study of shared clonotypes between healthy human individuals. Produced via immunoSEQ multiplex PCR; TCRdb's table is partial and in-frame only. Of approximately 1.5 million clones detected, 95% to 99% appear once; the ten largest clones hold approximately 0.44%. The specimen sequenced was naive CD4+ T cells sorted from blood. The sample's subset: CD45RA+ positively selected. The source of these receptors is a man aged 25-45 years in good health.

The chain combines TRBV19 with TRBJ2-1, with 14 bases fitting TRBD2. Germline V gives CDR1 LNHDA, CDR2 SQIVND (reference sequence). V gave up 3 bases and J gave up 7 bases; unmatched junction bases: 17. The CDR3 runs to 20 residues. The CDR3 here is CASSMAGLAGAIAWGNEQFF. The CDR3, as DNA: TGTGCCAGTAGTATGGCGGGACTAGCGGGAGCAATAGCTTGGGGGAATGAGCAGTTCTTC.

The gene calls are TRBV5-5 and TRBJ2-3; 8 nucleotides line up with TRBD1. J gave up 6 bases and V 0 bases, and 6 bases lay outside the gene matches. The CDR3 covers 15 residues. Germline lookup yields CDR1 SGHKS and CDR2 YYEKEE (reference sequence). The CDR3 sequence is CASSLGGQGPDTQYF. The CDR3 nucleotides read TGTGCCAGCAGCTTGGGCGGACAGGGACCCGATACGCAGTATTTT.

Here the CDR3 reads CASSIGQGTRQFF. DNA of the CDR3: TGTGCCAGTAGTATAGGACAGGGGACGAGGCAGTTCTTC. The chain carries TRBV19 and TRBJ2-1, with TRBD1 identical over 8 bases. The germline V gene encodes CDR1 LNHDA and CDR2 SQIVND (reference sequence). After removal of 1 base from V and 12 bases from J, the junction contained 5 bases not matched to a gene. This CDR3 has 13 amino acids.

CDR3 sequence (DNA): TGCGCCAGCAGCTTGATCCCAGAAAACACTGAAGCTTTCTTT. Translating it yields CASSLIPENTEAFF. The rearrangement joins TRBV5-1 to TRBJ1-1; no firm D call. The CDR3 has 14 amino acids. Germline lookup yields CDR1 SGHRS and CDR2 YFSETQ. V dropped 1 base and J dropped 2 bases, with 9 bases sitting between them.

V is TRBV6-1 and J is TRBJ2-1; possible D gene TRBD2, 5 bases. Germline CDR1 MNHNS, CDR2 SASEGT. The CDR3 has 11 amino acids. Trimming took off 5 bases at V and 15 bases at J, with 14 bases between the two ends. The CDR3 protein is CASSPYPGRFF. Written as DNA, the CDR3 is TGTGCCAGCAGTCCCTACCCGGGGAGGTTCTTC.

The chain is built from TRBV7-2 and TRBJ1-3; the D is unclear. Trimming cost V 5 bases and J 0 bases, with 14 bases left between them. CDR3 length equals 16 residues. Germline V gene data show CDR1 as SGHTA and CDR2 as FQGNSA. The CDR3 DNA is TGTGCCAGCAGCCCCGGACGGGCCCCCTCTGGAAACACCATATATTTT. Its translation: CASSPGRAPSGNTIYF.

As for this clone: Other nucleotide sequences in the sample specify the same CDR3. The chain carries TRBV30 and TRBJ1-5, with D unresolved. The germline V and J ends were trimmed by 2 bases and 4 bases, with 12 bases remaining between them. Germline CDR1 reads GTSNPN; CDR2 reads SVGIG (reference sequence). The CDR3 runs to 14 residues. The CDR3 region is CAWSRAGGNQPQHF. The CDR3 bases are TGTGCCTGGAGTAGGGCAGGCGGAAATCAGCCCCAGCATTTT.

Comments on this clone: The same CDR3 also results from other DNA sequences found in this sample. The chain couples TRBV5-1 to TRBJ2-1; D remains ambiguous. The germline CDR1 and CDR2 sequences are SGHRS and YFSETQ. Trimming pared 2 bases from V and 4 bases from J, leaving 7 bases between. The CDR3 runs to 13 residues. The CDR3 is CASSLNRYNEQFF. The CDR3 DNA reads TGCGCCAGCAGCTTAAACCGATACAATGAGCAGTTCTTC. Full variable domain (missing parts from reference TRBV5-1 and TRBJ2-1): KAGVTQTPRYLIKTRGQQVTLSCSPISGHRSVSWYQQTPGQGLQFLFEYFSETQRNKGNFPGRFSGRQFSNSRSEMNVSTLELGDSALYLCASSLNRYNEQFFGPGTRLTVL.

The V and J genes are TRBV27 and TRBJ1-5, with D perhaps matching TRBD1 (6 bases). The CDR3 runs 15 residues. Trimming pared 6 bases from V and 5 bases from J, leaving 17 bases between. CDR1 and CDR2 (germline): MNHEY, SMNVEV (reference sequence). The CDR3 DNA sequence: TGTGCCAGCAGCTCTCCCGGACAGACTGATCAGCCCCAGCATTTT. It specifies CASSSPGQTDQPQHF.

This sequence joins TRBV7-6 and TRBJ2-7; D ambiguous. CDR3 length: 13 amino acids. The germline gives CDR1 SGHVS, CDR2 FNYEAQ. The V and J ends lost 6 bases and 2 bases respectively, with 11 bases between them. The CDR3 nucleotides read TGTGCCAGCAGTTTAAGTATGGCCTACGAGCAGTACTTC. Encoded protein: CASSLSMAYEQYF. Supplemented by reference TRBV7-6 and TRBJ2-7, the full variable domain reads GAGVSQSPRYKVTKRGQDVALRCDPISGHVSLYWYRQALGQGPEFLTYFNYEAQQDKSGLPNDRFSAERPEGSISTLTIQRTEQRDSAMYRCASSLSMAYEQYFGPGTRLTVT.